This T cell receptor (beta chain) was recovered during a study of blood T cells in healthy people across ages. A sample-barcoded 5' primer and a J-beta primer mix were used in a second PCR of about 7 to 12 cycles. One entry per CDR3 protein results from TCRdb running MiXCR on the 5' RACE reads. This table holds roughly 700,000 distinct CDR3 sequences, 20% to 25% found once. The CDR3 sequence is 13 residues long. Deletions cut 7 bases from V and 5 bases from J, with 15 bases between. The germline CDR1 and CDR2 sequences are LGHNT and FRNRAP. This sample also appeared in a second study, on T cells of mothers and their children. From that report: Related and unrelated pairs show similar shaping of TCR recombination output by thymic selection.

What was sequenced was blood. The sequence derives from a boy younger than 18 in good health. This chain connects TRBV12-5 to TRBJ2-7; D unclear. The CDR3 here is CASALQNSNEQYF. Written as DNA, the CDR3 is TGTGCTAGTGCCCTTCAGAACTCAAACGAGCAGTACTTC. The full variable domain, completed using reference TRBV12-5 and TRBJ2-7, is DARVTQTPRHKVTEMGQEVTMRCQPILGHNTVFWYRQTMMQGLELLAYFRNRAPLDDSGMPKDRFSAEMPDATLATLKIQPSEPRDSAVYFCASALQNSNEQYFGPGTRLTVT.